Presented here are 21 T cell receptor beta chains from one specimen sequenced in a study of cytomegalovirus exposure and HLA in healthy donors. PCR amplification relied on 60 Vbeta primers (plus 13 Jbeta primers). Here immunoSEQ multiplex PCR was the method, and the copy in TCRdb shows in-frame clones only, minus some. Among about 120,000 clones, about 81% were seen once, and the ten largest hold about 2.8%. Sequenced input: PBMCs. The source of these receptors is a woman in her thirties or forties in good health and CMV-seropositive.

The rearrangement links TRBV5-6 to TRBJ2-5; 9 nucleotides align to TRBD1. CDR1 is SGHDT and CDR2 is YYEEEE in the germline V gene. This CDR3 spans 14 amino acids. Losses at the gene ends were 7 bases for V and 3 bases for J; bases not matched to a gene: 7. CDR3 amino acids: CASQLQGAEETQYF. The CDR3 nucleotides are TGTGCCAGCCAACTACAGGGGGCAGAAGAGACCCAGTACTTC.

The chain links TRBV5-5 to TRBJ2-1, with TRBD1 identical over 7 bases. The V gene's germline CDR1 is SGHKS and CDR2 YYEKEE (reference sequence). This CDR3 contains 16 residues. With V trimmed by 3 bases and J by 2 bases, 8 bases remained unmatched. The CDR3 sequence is CASSWETGIAYNEQFF. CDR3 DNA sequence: TGTGCCAGCAGCTGGGAGACAGGGATCGCCTACAATGAGCAGTTCTTC.

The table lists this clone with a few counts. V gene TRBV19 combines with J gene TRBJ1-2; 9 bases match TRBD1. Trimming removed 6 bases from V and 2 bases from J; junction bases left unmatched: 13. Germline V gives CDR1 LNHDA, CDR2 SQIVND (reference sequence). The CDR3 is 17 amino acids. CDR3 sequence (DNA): TGTGCCAGTAGGGTCACACGGACAACAGGGGGCAACTATGGCTACACCTTC. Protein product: CASRVTRTTGGNYGYTF.

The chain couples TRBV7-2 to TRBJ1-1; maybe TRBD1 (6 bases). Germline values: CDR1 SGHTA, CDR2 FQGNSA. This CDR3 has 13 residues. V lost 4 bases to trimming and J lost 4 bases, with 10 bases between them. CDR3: CASSSTGTTEAFF. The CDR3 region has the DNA TGTGCCAGCAGCTCCACAGGGACCACTGAAGCTTTCTTT.

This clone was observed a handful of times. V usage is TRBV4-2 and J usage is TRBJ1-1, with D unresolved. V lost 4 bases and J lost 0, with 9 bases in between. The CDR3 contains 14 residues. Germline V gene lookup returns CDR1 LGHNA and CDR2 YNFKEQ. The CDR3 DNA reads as TGTGCCAGCAGCCCAGGCGAGATGAACACTGAAGCTTTCTTT. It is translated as CASSPGEMNTEAFF.

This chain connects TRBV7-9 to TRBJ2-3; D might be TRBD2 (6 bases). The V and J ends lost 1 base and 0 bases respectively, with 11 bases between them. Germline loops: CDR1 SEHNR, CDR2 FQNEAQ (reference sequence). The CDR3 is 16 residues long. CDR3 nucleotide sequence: TGTGCCAGCAGCTTAGATGATGGAGGGAGCACAGATACGCAGTATTTT. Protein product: CASSLDDGGSTDTQYF.

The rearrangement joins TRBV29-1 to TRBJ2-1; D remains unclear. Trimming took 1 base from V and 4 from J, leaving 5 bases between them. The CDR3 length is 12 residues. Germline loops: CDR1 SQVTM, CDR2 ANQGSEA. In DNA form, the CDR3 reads TGCAGCGTTGAAGCACTTTACAATGAGCAGTTCTTC. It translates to CSVEALYNEQFF.

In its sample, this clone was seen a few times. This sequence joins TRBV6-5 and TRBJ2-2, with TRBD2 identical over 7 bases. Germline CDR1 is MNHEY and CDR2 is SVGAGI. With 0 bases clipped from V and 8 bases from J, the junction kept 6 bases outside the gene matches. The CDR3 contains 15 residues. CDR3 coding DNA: TGTGCCAGCAGTTACTCGTGGGAGGGTGAGGGGGAGCTGTTTTTT. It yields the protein CASSYSWEGEGELFF.

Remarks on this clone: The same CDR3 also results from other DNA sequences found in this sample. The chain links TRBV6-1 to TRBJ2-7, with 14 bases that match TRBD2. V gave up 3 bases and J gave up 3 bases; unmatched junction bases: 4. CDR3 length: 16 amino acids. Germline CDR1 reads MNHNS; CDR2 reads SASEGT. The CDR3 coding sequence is TGTGCCAGCAGTGAGGCGGGGACTAGCGGGAGCTACGAGCAGTACTTC. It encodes CASSEAGTSGSYEQYF.

CDR3 sequence (DNA): TGTGCCAGCAGTGACAGGGCCTATGGCTACACCTTC. This codes for CASSDRAYGYTF. The gene calls are TRBV6-5 and TRBJ1-2, with TRBD1 identical over 7 bases. CDR3 length equals 12 residues. With V trimmed by 5 bases and J by 4 bases, 1 base remained unmatched. Germline-derived CDR1 and CDR2 are MNHEY and SVGAGI.

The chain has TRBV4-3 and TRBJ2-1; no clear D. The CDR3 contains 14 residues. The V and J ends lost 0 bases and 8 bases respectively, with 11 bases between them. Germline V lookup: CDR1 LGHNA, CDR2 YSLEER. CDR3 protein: CASSQDNSGDEQFF. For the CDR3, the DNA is TGCGCCAGCAGCCAAGATAATAGTGGAGATGAGCAGTTCTTC.

Here the CDR3 DNA reads TGTGCCAGTTTTGATCCGAGCTCCTACAATGAGCAGTTCTTC. Translation: CASFDPSSYNEQFF. The rearrangement joins TRBV19 to TRBJ2-1; D not certain. Germline lookup yields CDR1 LNHDA and CDR2 SQIVND (reference sequence). CDR3 length: 14 amino acids. V was shortened by 8 bases and J by 0 bases, with 11 bases between the two germline ends.

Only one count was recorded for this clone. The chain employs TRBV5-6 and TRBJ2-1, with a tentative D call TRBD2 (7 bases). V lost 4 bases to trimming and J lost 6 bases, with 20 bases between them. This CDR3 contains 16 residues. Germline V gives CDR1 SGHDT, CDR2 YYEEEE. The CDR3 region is CASSGGAGTVSNEQFF. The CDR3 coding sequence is TGTGCCAGCAGCGGGGGGGCAGGGACTGTCAGCAATGAGCAGTTCTTC.

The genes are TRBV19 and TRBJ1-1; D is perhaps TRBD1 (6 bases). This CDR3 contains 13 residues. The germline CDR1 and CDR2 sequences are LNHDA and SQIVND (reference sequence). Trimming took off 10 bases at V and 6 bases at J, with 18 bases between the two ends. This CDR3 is CATNRGLGSEAFF. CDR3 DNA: TGTGCCACCAATAGGGGGTTAGGGTCTGAAGCTTTCTTT.

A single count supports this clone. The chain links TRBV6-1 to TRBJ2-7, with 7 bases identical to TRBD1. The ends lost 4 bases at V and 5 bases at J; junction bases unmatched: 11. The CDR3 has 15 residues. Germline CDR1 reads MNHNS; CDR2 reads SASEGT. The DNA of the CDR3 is TGTGCCAGCAGTGTGACGACTATACAGGGGAACGAGCAGTACTTC. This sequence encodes CASSVTTIQGNEQYF.

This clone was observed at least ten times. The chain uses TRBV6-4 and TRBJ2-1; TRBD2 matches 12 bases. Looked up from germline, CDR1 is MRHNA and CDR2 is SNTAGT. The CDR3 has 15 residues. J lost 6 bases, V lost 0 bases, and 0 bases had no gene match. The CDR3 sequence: CASSDSTSGSNEQFF. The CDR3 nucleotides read TGTGCCAGCAGTGACTCGACTAGCGGGAGCAATGAGCAGTTCTTC.

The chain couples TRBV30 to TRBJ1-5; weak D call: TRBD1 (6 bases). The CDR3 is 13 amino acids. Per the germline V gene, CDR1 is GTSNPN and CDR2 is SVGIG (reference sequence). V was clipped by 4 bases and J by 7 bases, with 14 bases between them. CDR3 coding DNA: TGTGCCTGGAATGCGGGGGCTGGGCAGCCCCAGCATTTT. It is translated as CAWNAGAGQPQHF.

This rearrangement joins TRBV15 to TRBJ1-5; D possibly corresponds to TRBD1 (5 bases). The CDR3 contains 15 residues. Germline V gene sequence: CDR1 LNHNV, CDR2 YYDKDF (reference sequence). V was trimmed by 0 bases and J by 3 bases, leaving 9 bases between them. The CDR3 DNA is TGTGCCACCAGCAGAGATGGGGGGGACAATCAGCCCCAGCATTTT. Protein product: CATSRDGGDNQPQHF.

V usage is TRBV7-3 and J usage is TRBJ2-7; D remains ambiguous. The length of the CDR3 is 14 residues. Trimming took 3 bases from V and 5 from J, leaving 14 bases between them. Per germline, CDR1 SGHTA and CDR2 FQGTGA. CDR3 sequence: CASSFPGMLDEQYF. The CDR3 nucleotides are TGTGCCAGCAGCTTCCCAGGAATGCTTGACGAGCAGTACTTC.

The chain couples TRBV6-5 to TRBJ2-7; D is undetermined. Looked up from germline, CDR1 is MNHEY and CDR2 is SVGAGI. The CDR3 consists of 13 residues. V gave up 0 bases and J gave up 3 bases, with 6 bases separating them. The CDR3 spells CASSYSNSYEQYF. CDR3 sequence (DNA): TGTGCCAGCAGTTACTCGAACAGCTACGAGCAGTACTTC.

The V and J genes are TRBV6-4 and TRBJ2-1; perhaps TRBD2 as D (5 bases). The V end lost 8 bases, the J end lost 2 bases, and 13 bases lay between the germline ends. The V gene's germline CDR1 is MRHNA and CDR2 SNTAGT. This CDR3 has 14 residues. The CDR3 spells CASGRRVPYNEQFF. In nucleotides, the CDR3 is TGTGCCAGCGGAAGGCGGGTGCCCTACAATGAGCAGTTCTTC.